The 7 T cell receptor beta chains presented below share a single source sample, sequenced in a study of blood T cell repertoires in COVID-19 (dated by TCRdb to about 2020). Library preparation employed the immunoSEQ multiplex PCR assay. TCRdb stores this immuneACCESS table with in-frame sequences only. Part of the clones is absent; in the studies checked, under half of the shortfall reflects unresolved V genes, and no reason is known for the rest. The sample yields about 240,000 clones; about four fifths were counted once. The top ten hold 3.6% of the sample. Sequenced: PBMCs or T cells enriched from blood (not recorded which). The receptors derive from a woman in her 40s who had been exposed to COVID-19.

This clone was counted at least ten times. The chain recombines TRBV14 with TRBJ1-5, with a possible D match to TRBD1 (6 bases). V was trimmed by 1 base and J by 5 bases, leaving 9 bases between them. The germline CDR1 and CDR2 sequences are SGHDN and FVKESK. This CDR3 contains 14 residues. DNA for the CDR3: TGTGCCAGCAGCCAAGGGGGGCCCCATCAGCCCCAGCATTTT. Translation: CASSQGGPHQPQHF.

This CDR3 is CASRREETQYF. The CDR3 coding sequence is TGCGCCAGCAGACGCGAAGAGACCCAGTACTTC. The chain combines TRBV5-1 with TRBJ2-5; unclear D gene. In germline, CDR1 is SGHRS, CDR2 YFSETQ. V shed 5 bases and J shed 3 bases, with 5 bases lying between them. The CDR3 runs to 11 residues.

The CDR3 DNA sequence: TGCAGCGTCCAGGGACAGGCTTCGGGCTACACCTTC. It translates to CSVQGQASGYTF. The rearrangement uses TRBV29-1 and TRBJ1-2; TRBD1 aligns across 8 bases. CDR3 length: 12 residues. Losses at the gene ends were 6 bases for V and 8 bases for J; bases not matched to a gene: 8. Germline-derived CDR1 and CDR2 are SQVTM and ANQGSEA.

This chain uses TRBV5-1 with TRBJ1-2, with D uncertain. V shed 4 bases and J shed 8 bases, with 18 bases lying between them. CDR1 and CDR2 (germline): SGHRS, YFSETQ. This CDR3 is built from 14 residues. The CDR3 sequence: CASSVAGSPEGYTF. The CDR3 DNA reads TGCGCCAGCAGCGTAGCTGGGAGTCCGGAAGGCTACACCTTC. The variable domain in full, completed from reference TRBV5-1 and TRBJ1-2, reads KAGVTQTPRYLIKTRGQQVTLSCSPISGHRSVSWYQQTPGQGLQFLFEYFSETQRNKGNFPGRFSGRQFSNSRSEMNVSTLELGDSALYLCASSVAGSPEGYTFGSGTRLTVV.

The chain has TRBV20-1 and TRBJ1-2; D gene uncertain. Trimming left V 3 bases short and J 0 bases short, with 8 bases between. Looked up from germline, CDR1 is DFQATT and CDR2 is SNEGSKA (reference sequence). The CDR3 totals 13 residues. CDR3 protein: CSASRQTNYGYTF. The CDR3 coding sequence is TGCAGTGCTAGTCGCCAGACTAACTATGGCTACACCTTC.

The chain uses TRBV6-5 and TRBJ1-4; D unresolved. Germline V lookup: CDR1 MNHEY, CDR2 SVGAGI. The CDR3 is made up of 14 amino acids. The V end lost 6 bases, the J end lost 8 bases, and 16 bases lay between the germline ends. The CDR3 nucleotides read TGTGCCAGCAGCCCAGTAACAAAGCGCGAAAAACTGTTTTTT. Its protein product is CASSPVTKREKLFF.

About this clone itself: The same CDR3 is also encoded by other DNA sequences in this sample. This chain's CDR3 is CASSLTPGNYGYTF. CDR3 coding DNA: TGTGCCAGCAGCTTAACCCCAGGAAACTATGGCTACACCTTC. This chain uses TRBV7-3 with TRBJ1-2; D remains unclear. The V and J ends lost 0 bases and 2 bases respectively, with 7 bases between them. The germline CDR1 and CDR2 sequences are SGHTA and FQGTGA. CDR3 length: 14 residues.